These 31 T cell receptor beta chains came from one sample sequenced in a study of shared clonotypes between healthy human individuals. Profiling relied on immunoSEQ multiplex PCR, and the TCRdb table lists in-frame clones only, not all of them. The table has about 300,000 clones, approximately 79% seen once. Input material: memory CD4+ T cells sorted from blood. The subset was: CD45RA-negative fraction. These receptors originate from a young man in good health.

The CDR3 sequence: CASSLAASGPYEQYF. CDR3 nucleotide sequence: TGCGCCAGCAGCTTGGCGGCTAGCGGCCCCTACGAGCAGTACTTC. J is TRBJ2-7 and V is TRBV5-1; TRBD2 aligns across 7 bases. J gave up 2 bases and V 0 bases, and 5 bases lay outside the gene matches. CDR1 and CDR2 (germline): SGHRS, YFSETQ. The length of the CDR3 is 15 residues.

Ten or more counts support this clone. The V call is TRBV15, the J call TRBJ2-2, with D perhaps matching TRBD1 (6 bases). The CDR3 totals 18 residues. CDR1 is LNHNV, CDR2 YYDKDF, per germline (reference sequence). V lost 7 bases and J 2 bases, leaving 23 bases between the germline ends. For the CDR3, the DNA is TGTGCCACCAAGGCTGGGGGCAGCGCCCAAGAAAACACCGGGGAGCTGTTTTTT. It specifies CATKAGGSAQENTGELFF. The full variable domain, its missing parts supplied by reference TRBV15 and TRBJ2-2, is DAMVIQNPRYQVTQFGKPVTLSCSQTLNHNVMYWYQQKSSQAPKLLFHYYDKDFNNEADTPDNFQSRRPNTSFCFLDIRSPGLGDTAMYLCATKAGGSAQENTGELFFGEGSRLTVL.

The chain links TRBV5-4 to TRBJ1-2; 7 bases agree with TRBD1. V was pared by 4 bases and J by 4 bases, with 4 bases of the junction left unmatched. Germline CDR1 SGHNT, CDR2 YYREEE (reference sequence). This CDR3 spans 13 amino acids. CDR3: CASSTGTAYGYTF. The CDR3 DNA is TGTGCCAGCAGCACCGGGACAGCCTATGGCTACACCTTC.

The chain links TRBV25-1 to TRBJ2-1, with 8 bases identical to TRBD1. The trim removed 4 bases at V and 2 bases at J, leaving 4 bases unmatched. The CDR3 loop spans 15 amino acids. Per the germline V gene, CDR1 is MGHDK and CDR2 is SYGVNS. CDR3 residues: CASSVRTGTYNEQFF. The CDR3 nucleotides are TGTGCCAGCAGTGTAAGGACAGGGACCTACAATGAGCAGTTCTTC.

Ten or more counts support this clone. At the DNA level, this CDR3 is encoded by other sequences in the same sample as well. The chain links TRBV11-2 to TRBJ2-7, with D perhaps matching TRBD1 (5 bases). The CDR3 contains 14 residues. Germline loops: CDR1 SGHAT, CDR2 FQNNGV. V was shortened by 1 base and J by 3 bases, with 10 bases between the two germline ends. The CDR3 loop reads CASSLGRVSYEQYF. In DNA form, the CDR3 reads TGTGCCAGCAGCTTAGGCAGGGTGAGCTACGAGCAGTACTTC.

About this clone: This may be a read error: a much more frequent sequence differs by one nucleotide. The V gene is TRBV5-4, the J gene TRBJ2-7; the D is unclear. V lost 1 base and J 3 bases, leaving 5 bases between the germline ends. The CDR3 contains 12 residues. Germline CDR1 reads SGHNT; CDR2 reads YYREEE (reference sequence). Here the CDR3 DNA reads TGTGCCAGCAGCTTGATAGGCTACGAGCAGTACTTC. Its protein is CASSLIGYEQYF.

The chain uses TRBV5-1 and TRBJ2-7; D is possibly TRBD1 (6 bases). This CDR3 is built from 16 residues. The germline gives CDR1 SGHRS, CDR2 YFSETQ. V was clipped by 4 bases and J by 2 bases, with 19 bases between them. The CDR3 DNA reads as TGCGCCAGCAGCAGGGGTGGTACACAGGGTACCTACGAGCAGTACTTC. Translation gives CASSRGGTQGTYEQYF. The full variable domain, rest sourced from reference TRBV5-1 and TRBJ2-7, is KAGVTQTPRYLIKTRGQQVTLSCSPISGHRSVSWYQQTPGQGLQFLFEYFSETQRNKGNFPGRFSGRQFSNSRSEMNVSTLELGDSALYLCASSRGGTQGTYEQYFGPGTRLTVT.

CDR3 amino acids: CASNIWGDYGYTF. CDR3 in DNA: TGTGCCAGCAACATTTGGGGCGACTATGGCTACACCTTC. The V and J genes are TRBV5-5 and TRBJ1-2; possible D gene TRBD1, 5 bases. The CDR3 runs to 13 residues. Trimming removed 6 bases from V and 3 bases from J, with 12 bases in between. Germline CDR1 SGHKS, CDR2 YYEKEE (reference sequence).

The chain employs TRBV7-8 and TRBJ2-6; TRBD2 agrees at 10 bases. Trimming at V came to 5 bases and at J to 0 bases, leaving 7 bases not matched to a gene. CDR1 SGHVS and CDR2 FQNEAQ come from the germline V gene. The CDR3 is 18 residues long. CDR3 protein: CASSPFLAGGSGANVLTF. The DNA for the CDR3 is TGTGCCAGCAGCCCCTTTTTAGCGGGAGGCTCTGGGGCCAACGTCCTGACTTTC.

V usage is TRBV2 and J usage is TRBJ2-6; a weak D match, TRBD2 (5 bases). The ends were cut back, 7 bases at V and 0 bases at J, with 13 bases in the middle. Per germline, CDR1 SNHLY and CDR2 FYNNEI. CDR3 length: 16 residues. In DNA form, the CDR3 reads TGTGCCAGCAACGGGCCAACTAGCTCTGGGGCCAACGTCCTGACTTTC. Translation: CASNGPTSSGANVLTF.

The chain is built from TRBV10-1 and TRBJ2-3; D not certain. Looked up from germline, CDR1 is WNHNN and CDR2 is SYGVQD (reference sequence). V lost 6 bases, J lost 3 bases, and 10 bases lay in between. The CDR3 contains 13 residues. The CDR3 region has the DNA TGCGCCAGCAGCAAACAACAAACAGATACGCAGTATTTT. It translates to CASSKQQTDTQYF.

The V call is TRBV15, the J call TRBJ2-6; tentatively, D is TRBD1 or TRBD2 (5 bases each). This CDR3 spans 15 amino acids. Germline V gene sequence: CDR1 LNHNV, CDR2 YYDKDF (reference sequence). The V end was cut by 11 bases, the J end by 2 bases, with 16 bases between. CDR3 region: CASGPGGTGANVLTF. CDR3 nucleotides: TGTGCCTCAGGACCTGGGGGTACTGGGGCCAACGTCCTGACTTTC.

Here the CDR3 DNA reads TGTGCCAGCAGCTTAAGGGCCGGGGAGCTGTTTTTT. Protein product: CASSLRAGELFF. This chain connects TRBV7-2 to TRBJ2-2; no firm D call. V was cut by 2 bases and J by 6 bases, with 4 bases left in between. CDR3 length: 12 residues. Per germline, CDR1 SGHTA and CDR2 FQGNSA.

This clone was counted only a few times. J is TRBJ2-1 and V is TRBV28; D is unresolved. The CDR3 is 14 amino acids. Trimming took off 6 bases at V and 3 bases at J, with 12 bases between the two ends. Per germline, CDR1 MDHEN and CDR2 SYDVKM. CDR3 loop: CASSRGLDYNEQFF. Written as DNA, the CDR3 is TGTGCCAGCAGCAGAGGTCTAGACTACAATGAGCAGTTCTTC.

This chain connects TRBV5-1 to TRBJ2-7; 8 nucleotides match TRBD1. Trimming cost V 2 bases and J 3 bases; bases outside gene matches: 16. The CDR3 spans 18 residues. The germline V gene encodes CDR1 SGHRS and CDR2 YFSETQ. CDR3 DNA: TGCGCCAGCAGCTTAGGACAGGGTACTGGGTCCTCTCGCTACGAGCAGTACTTC. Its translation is CASSLGQGTGSSRYEQYF.

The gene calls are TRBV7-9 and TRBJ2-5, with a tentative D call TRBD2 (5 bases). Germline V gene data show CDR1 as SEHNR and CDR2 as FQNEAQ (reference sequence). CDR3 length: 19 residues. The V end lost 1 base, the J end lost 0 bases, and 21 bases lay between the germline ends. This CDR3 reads CASSLGSLKGQRDQETQYF. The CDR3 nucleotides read TGTGCCAGCAGCTTAGGGTCATTAAAAGGTCAGAGGGACCAAGAGACCCAGTACTTC.

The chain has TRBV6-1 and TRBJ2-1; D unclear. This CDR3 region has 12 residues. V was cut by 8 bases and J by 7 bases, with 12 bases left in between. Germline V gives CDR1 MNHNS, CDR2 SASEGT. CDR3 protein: CASGQAGNEQFF. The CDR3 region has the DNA TGTGCCAGCGGCCAGGCTGGGAATGAGCAGTTCTTC.

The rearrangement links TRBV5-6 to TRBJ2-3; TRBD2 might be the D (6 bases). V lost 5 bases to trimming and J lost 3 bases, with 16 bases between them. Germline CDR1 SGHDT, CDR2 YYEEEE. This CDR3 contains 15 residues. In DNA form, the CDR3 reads TGTGCCAGCAGGAACTGGGGGGTTCGGACAGATACGCAGTATTTT. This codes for CASRNWGVRTDTQYF.

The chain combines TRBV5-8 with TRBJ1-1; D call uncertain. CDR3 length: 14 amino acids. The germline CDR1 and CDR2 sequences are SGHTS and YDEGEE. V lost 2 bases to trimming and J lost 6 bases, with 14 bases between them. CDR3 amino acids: CASSLTVPGSEAFF. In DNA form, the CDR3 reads TGTGCCAGCAGCTTAACTGTGCCGGGTTCTGAAGCTTTCTTT.

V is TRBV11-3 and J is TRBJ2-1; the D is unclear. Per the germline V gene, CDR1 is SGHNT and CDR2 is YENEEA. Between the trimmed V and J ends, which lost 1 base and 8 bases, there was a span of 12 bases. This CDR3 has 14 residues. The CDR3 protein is CASSLAGPTHEQFF. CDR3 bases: TGTGCCAGCAGCTTAGCGGGCCCGACCCATGAGCAGTTCTTC.

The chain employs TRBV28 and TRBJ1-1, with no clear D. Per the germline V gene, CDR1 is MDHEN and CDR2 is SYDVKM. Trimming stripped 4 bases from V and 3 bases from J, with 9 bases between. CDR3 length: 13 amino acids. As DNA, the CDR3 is TGTGCCAGCAGTTCTTACGGCTACACTGAAGCTTTCTTT. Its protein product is CASSSYGYTEAFF. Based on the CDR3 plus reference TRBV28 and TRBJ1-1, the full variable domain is DVKVTQSSRYLVKRTGEKVFLECVQDMDHENMFWYRQDPGLGLRLIYFSYDVKMKEKGDIPEGYSVSREKKERFSLILESASTNQTSMYLCASSSYGYTEAFFGQGTRLTVV.

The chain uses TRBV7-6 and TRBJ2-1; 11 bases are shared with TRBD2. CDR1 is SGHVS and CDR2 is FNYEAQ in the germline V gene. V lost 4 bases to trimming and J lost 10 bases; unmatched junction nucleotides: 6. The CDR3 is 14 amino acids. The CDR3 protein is CASSSTSGTEEQFF. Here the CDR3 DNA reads TGTGCCAGCAGCTCGACTAGCGGGACGGAAGAGCAGTTCTTC.

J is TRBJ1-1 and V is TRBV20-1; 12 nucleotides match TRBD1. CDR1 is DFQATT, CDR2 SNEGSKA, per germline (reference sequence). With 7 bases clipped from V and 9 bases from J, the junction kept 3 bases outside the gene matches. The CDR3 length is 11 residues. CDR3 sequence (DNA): TGCAGTGGGGGGACAGGGGGCAAAGCTTTCTTT. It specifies CSGGTGGKAFF.

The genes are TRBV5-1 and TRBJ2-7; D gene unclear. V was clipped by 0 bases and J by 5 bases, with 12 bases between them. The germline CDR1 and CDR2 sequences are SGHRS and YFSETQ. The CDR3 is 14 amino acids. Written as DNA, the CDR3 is TGCGCCAGCAGCTTGGCCCCACATTACCACGAGCAGTACTTC. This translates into CASSLAPHYHEQYF.

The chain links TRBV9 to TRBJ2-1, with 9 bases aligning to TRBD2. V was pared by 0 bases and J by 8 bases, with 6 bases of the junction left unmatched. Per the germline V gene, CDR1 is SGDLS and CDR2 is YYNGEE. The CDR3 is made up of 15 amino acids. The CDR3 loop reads CASSVGSSGSHEQFF. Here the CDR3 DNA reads TGTGCCAGCAGCGTAGGGAGTAGCGGGAGTCATGAGCAGTTCTTC.

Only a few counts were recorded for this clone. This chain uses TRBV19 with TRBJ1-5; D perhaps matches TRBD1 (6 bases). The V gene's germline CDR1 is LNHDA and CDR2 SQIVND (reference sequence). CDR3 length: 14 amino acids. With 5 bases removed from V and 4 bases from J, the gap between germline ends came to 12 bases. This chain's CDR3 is CASSPHRENQPQHF. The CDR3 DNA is TGTGCCAGTAGTCCCCACAGGGAAAATCAGCCCCAGCATTTT.

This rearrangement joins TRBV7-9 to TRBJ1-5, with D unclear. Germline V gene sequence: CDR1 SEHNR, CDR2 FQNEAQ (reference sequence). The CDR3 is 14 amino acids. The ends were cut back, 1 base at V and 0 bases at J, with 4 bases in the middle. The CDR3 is CASSLDVSNQPQHF. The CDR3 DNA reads TGTGCCAGCAGCTTAGACGTTAGCAATCAGCCCCAGCATTTT.

The CDR3 here is CASSGGLRQIGLAGPETQYF. CDR3 bases: TGCGCCAGCAGCGGGGGCTTGAGACAGATAGGACTAGCGGGACCAGAGACCCAGTACTTC. The J gene is TRBJ2-5, the V gene TRBV5-1; TRBD2 aligns across 12 bases. Germline CDR1 reads SGHRS; CDR2 reads YFSETQ. The ends lost 4 bases at V and 4 bases at J; junction bases unmatched: 20. The length of the CDR3 is 20 residues.

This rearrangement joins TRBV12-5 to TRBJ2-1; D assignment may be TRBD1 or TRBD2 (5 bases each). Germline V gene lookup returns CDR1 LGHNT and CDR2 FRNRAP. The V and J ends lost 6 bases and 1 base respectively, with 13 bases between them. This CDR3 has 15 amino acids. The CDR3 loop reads CASGRDWGSYNEQFF. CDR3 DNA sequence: TGTGCTAGTGGCCGAGACTGGGGGTCCTACAATGAGCAGTTCTTC.

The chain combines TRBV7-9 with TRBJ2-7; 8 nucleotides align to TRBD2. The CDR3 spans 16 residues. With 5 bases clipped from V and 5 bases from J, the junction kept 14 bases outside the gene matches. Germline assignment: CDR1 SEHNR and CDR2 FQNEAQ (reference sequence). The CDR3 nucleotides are TGTGCCAGCAGCGCGAGCGGGGGCCCCCTATTCCACGAGCAGTACTTC. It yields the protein CASSASGGPLFHEQYF.

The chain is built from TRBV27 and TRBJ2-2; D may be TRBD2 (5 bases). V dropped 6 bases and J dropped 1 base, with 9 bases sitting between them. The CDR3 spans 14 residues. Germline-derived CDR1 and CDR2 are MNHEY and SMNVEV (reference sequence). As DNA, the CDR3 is TGTGCCAGCAGGCGAGCGGTGAACACCGGGGAGCTGTTTTTT. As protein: CASRRAVNTGELFF.